The rows below give T cell receptor beta chains drawn from one sample of a study of early T cells in non-severe SARS-CoV-2 infection. TCRdb reprocessed the 5' RACE reads with MiXCR, giving one entry per CDR3 protein. The data contain around 94,000 distinct CDR3 sequences, 10% to 15% of them singletons. Material for sequencing was whole blood. The receptors shown here come from an adult who was a healthcare worker with PCR-confirmed SARS-CoV-2 infection or an uninfected control (not recorded which). Both conserved end residues are part of each CDR3. A D gene is named only where the DNA matches it firmly. Clone size is not always given. Where it is, it says once, few, many or a class for expanded clones.

clone_size: few
d_call: .
j_call: TRBJ2-3
v_call: TRBV5-4
cdr3_nt: TGTGCCAGCAGCTTGGTAAGCAGCGGAGATACGCAGTATTTT
cdr3_aa: CASSLVSSGDTQYF

clone_size: many
d_call: .
j_call: TRBJ2-5
v_call: TRBV11-2
cdr3_nt: TGTGCCAGCAGCTCCCCTCCTGGGGGCAGAAAAGAGACCCAGTACTTC
cdr3_aa: CASSSPPGGRKETQYF

clone_size: few
d_call: .
j_call: TRBJ2-1
v_call: TRBV29-1
cdr3_nt: TGCAGCGGGGGGAGCTATAGCTCCTACAATGAGCAGTTCTTC
cdr3_aa: CSGGSYSSYNEQFF

clone_size: .
d_call: TRBD1
j_call: TRBJ2-7
v_call: TRBV7-2
cdr3_nt: TGTGCCAGCAGCCGTAGGGACAGCCGAGCCTACGAGCAGTACTTC
cdr3_aa: CASSRRDSRAYEQYF

clone_size: .
d_call: TRBD2
j_call: TRBJ2-3
v_call: TRBV29-1
cdr3_nt: TGCAGCGCAGCTTTGGGCGGGAGGGGCACAGATACGCAGTATTTT
cdr3_aa: CSAALGGRGTDTQYF

clone_size: .
d_call: .
j_call: TRBJ2-3
v_call: TRBV20-1
cdr3_nt: TGCAGTGCGAGAAGGGGGAGCACAGATACGCAGTATTTT
cdr3_aa: CSARRGSTDTQYF

clone_size: .
d_call: .
j_call: TRBJ2-1
v_call: TRBV20-1
cdr3_nt: TGCAGTGCCGGAATGGACAGAGTCTACAATGAGCAGTTCTTC
cdr3_aa: CSAGMDRVYNEQFF

clone_size: .
d_call: TRBD2
j_call: TRBJ2-7
v_call: TRBV11-2
cdr3_nt: TGTGCCAGCAGCTTGGGACTAGTGATCGACGAGCAGTACTTC
cdr3_aa: CASSLGLVIDEQYF

clone_size: few
d_call: .
j_call: TRBJ2-5
v_call: TRBV7-8
cdr3_nt: TGTGCCAGCAGCCCCCGCCCGGGGCAGGGAGGAGAGACCCAGTACTTC
cdr3_aa: CASSPRPGQGGETQYF

clone_size: few
d_call: .
j_call: TRBJ2-7
v_call: TRBV5-1
cdr3_nt: TGCGCCAGCAGCAACCTGGGAGAGTACGAGCAGTACTTC
cdr3_aa: CASSNLGEYEQYF

clone_size: many
d_call: .
j_call: TRBJ2-2
v_call: TRBV28
cdr3_nt: TGTGCCAGCAGGACAGCCAACACCGGGGAGCTGTTTTTT
cdr3_aa: CASRTANTGELFF

clone_size: .
d_call: TRBD2
j_call: TRBJ2-7
v_call: TRBV6-2/TRBV6-3
cdr3_nt: TGTGCCAGCACCTTAGCGGGAAGACGATTGGAGCAGTACTTC
cdr3_aa: CASTLAGRRLEQYF

clone_size: .
d_call: .
j_call: TRBJ1-5
v_call: TRBV28
cdr3_nt: TGTGCCAGCAGATCCGACACCAATCAGCCCCAGCATTTT
cdr3_aa: CASRSDTNQPQHF

clone_size: few
d_call: .
j_call: TRBJ2-7
v_call: TRBV7-9
cdr3_nt: TGTGCCAGCAGCCACAAAAGTGGGGGCGAGCAGTACTTC
cdr3_aa: CASSHKSGGEQYF

clone_size: few
d_call: TRBD2
j_call: TRBJ2-1
v_call: TRBV9
cdr3_nt: TGTGCCAGCAGCGTAGGCGGGAGATGGTCTGAGCAGTTCTTC
cdr3_aa: CASSVGGRWSEQFF

clone_size: .
d_call: .
j_call: TRBJ2-7
v_call: TRBV7-9
cdr3_nt: TGTGCCAGCAGCCGGGGCCAAAGCTCCTACGAGCAGTACTTC
cdr3_aa: CASSRGQSSYEQYF

clone_size: .
d_call: TRBD2
j_call: TRBJ2-3
v_call: TRBV20-1
cdr3_nt: TGCAGTGCTTCTTCCGGGACTATCACAGATACGCAGTATTTT
cdr3_aa: CSASSGTITDTQYF

clone_size: many
d_call: .
j_call: TRBJ1-3
v_call: TRBV15
cdr3_nt: TGTGCCACCAGCAGGGAGGGAGGACCGGCATCTGGAAACACCATATATTTT
cdr3_aa: CATSREGGPASGNTIYF

clone_size: .
d_call: TRBD2
j_call: TRBJ2-2
v_call: TRBV5-1
cdr3_nt: TGCGCCAGCAGCTTCCGGACTAGCCCGGGCACCGGGGAGCTGTTTTTT
cdr3_aa: CASSFRTSPGTGELFF

clone_size: .
d_call: .
j_call: TRBJ1-4
v_call: TRBV6-5
cdr3_nt: TGTGCCAGCAGTTACTCCCGGGCCCTTGCAAGTGAAAAACTGTTTTTT
cdr3_aa: CASSYSRALASEKLFF

clone_size: many
d_call: .
j_call: TRBJ2-1
v_call: TRBV28
cdr3_nt: TGTGCCAGCAGCTCACTCGAAGAGCAGTTCTTC
cdr3_aa: CASSSLEEQFF

clone_size: .
d_call: .
j_call: TRBJ1-1
v_call: TRBV5-6
cdr3_nt: TGTGCCAGCAGCTTGGCCTGGGGCCTCCGAGAGGCTTTCTTT
cdr3_aa: CASSLAWGLREAFF

clone_size: .
d_call: TRBD2
j_call: TRBJ2-3
v_call: TRBV14
cdr3_nt: TGTGCCAGCAGCCATCAAGCGGGAGGGCGGCGGACGGATACGCAGTATTTT
cdr3_aa: CASSHQAGGRRTDTQYF

clone_size: once
d_call: .
j_call: TRBJ2-3
v_call: TRBV7-2
cdr3_nt: TGTGCCAGCAGCTTAGTAGTCACTGTCACAGATACGCAGTATTTT
cdr3_aa: CASSLVVTVTDTQYF

clone_size: many
d_call: .
j_call: TRBJ2-5
v_call: TRBV6-1
cdr3_nt: TGTGCCAGCAGTGAAAAGGAAAGGGGCGAGACCCAGTACTTC
cdr3_aa: CASSEKERGETQYF

clone_size: few
d_call: TRBD1
j_call: TRBJ2-5
v_call: TRBV5-1
cdr3_nt: TGCGCCGGATGGGACAGGGCGCCGGAGACCCAGTACTTC
cdr3_aa: CAGWDRAPETQYF

clone_size: many
d_call: .
j_call: TRBJ2-5
v_call: TRBV5-1
cdr3_nt: TGCGCCAGCACCCTAGGGCAGCAAGAGACCCAGTACTTC
cdr3_aa: CASTLGQQETQYF

clone_size: many
d_call: .
j_call: TRBJ2-3
v_call: TRBV7-6
cdr3_nt: TGTGCCAGCAGAGTTGACAGGACCACAGATACGCAGTATTTT
cdr3_aa: CASRVDRTTDTQYF

clone_size: .
d_call: .
j_call: TRBJ2-2
v_call: TRBV29-1
cdr3_nt: TGCAGCTTCCGGGTAGCAGGGGACACCGGGGAGCTGTTTTTT
cdr3_aa: CSFRVAGDTGELFF

clone_size: few
d_call: TRBD2
j_call: TRBJ2-7
v_call: TRBV20-1
cdr3_nt: TGCAGTGCCAATAGCGGGAGGGAGTCTTACGAGCAGTACTTC
cdr3_aa: CSANSGRESYEQYF

clone_size: .
d_call: .
j_call: TRBJ2-1
v_call: TRBV6-1
cdr3_nt: TGTGCCACCCAACCCCAGGGGTGGAATGAGCAGTTCTTC
cdr3_aa: CATQPQGWNEQFF

clone_size: many
d_call: .
j_call: TRBJ2-1
v_call: TRBV7-9
cdr3_nt: TGTGCCAGCAGCTGGTTCGGCGGGAACTACGACAATGAGCAGTTCTTC
cdr3_aa: CASSWFGGNYDNEQFF

clone_size: few
d_call: .
j_call: TRBJ2-5
v_call: TRBV20-1
cdr3_nt: TGCAGTGCTAGATGGGGTCCCACCCAAGAGACCCAGTACTTC
cdr3_aa: CSARWGPTQETQYF

clone_size: .
d_call: TRBD1
j_call: TRBJ2-3
v_call: TRBV6-1
cdr3_nt: TGTGCCAGCAGTGGGAGCCGGGACAGGGTTAGAGATACGCAGTATTTT
cdr3_aa: CASSGSRDRVRDTQYF

clone_size: many
d_call: .
j_call: TRBJ1-2
v_call: TRBV21-1
cdr3_nt: TGTGCCAGCTTACGAGATGGCTACACCTTC
cdr3_aa: CASLRDGYTF

clone_size: .
d_call: TRBD1
j_call: TRBJ1-5
v_call: TRBV20-1
cdr3_nt: TGCAGTGCTAGCGGACAGGGCCGGGGCAATCAGCCCCAGCATTTT
cdr3_aa: CSASGQGRGNQPQHF

clone_size: many
d_call: .
j_call: TRBJ2-6
v_call: TRBV6-1
cdr3_nt: TGTGCCAGCAGTGAGGACATCTCTGGGGCCAACGTCCTGACTTTC
cdr3_aa: CASSEDISGANVLTF

clone_size: .
d_call: TRBD1
j_call: TRBJ1-5
v_call: TRBV20-1
cdr3_nt: TGCAGTGCTGCTAAACAGGGGGGGAATCAGCCCCAGCATTTT
cdr3_aa: CSAAKQGGNQPQHF

clone_size: .
d_call: .
j_call: TRBJ1-1
v_call: TRBV3-1
cdr3_nt: TGTGCCAGCAGCCTCACCGTGGAGAACACTGAAGCTTTCTTT
cdr3_aa: CASSLTVENTEAFF

clone_size: few
d_call: .
j_call: TRBJ1-1
v_call: TRBV6-1
cdr3_nt: TGTGCCAGCCCACAGGGCCCCTTCACTGAAGCTTTCTTT
cdr3_aa: CASPQGPFTEAFF

clone_size: many
d_call: .
j_call: TRBJ2-7
v_call: TRBV5-1
cdr3_nt: TGCGCCAGCAGCTTGGATGTGACTAACTACGAGCAGTACTTC
cdr3_aa: CASSLDVTNYEQYF

clone_size: .
d_call: .
j_call: TRBJ2-2
v_call: TRBV28
cdr3_nt: TGTGCCAGCACCTACACCGGGGAGCTGTTTTTT
cdr3_aa: CASTYTGELFF

clone_size: few
d_call: .
j_call: TRBJ2-7
v_call: TRBV14
cdr3_nt: TGTGCCAGCAGCCAAGAAGGCGACGGGGTTCGCACCTACGAGCAGTACTTC
cdr3_aa: CASSQEGDGVRTYEQYF

clone_size: many
d_call: .
j_call: TRBJ1-6
v_call: TRBV7-2
cdr3_nt: TGTGCCAGCAGCCCCTGGGCCAGTACCTATAATTCACCCCTCCACTTT
cdr3_aa: CASSPWASTYNSPLHF

clone_size: few
d_call: .
j_call: TRBJ1-2
v_call: TRBV18
cdr3_nt: TGTGCCAGCTCATCTACTACTCGACAGTATGGCTACACCTTC
cdr3_aa: CASSSTTRQYGYTF

clone_size: .
d_call: .
j_call: TRBJ2-5
v_call: TRBV4-2
cdr3_nt: TGTGCCAGCCTCGGGGGCACTCAAGAGACCCAGTACTTC
cdr3_aa: CASLGGTQETQYF

clone_size: many
d_call: TRBD2
j_call: TRBJ2-3
v_call: TRBV7-8
cdr3_nt: TGTGCCAGCAGCTCTGGACGAAAGCGGGAGACACCCACAGATACGCAGTATTTT
cdr3_aa: CASSSGRKRETPTDTQYF

clone_size: .
d_call: .
j_call: TRBJ2-3
v_call: TRBV19
cdr3_nt: TGTGCCAGTAGGAACTTGGCGGGCACAGATACGCAGTATTTT
cdr3_aa: CASRNLAGTDTQYF

clone_size: many
d_call: .
j_call: TRBJ2-7
v_call: TRBV7-2
cdr3_nt: TGTGCCAGCAGCCCCTCCCCGTACGGATCCTACGAGCAGTACTTC
cdr3_aa: CASSPSPYGSYEQYF

clone_size: many
d_call: .
j_call: TRBJ1-4
v_call: TRBV5-6
cdr3_nt: TGTGCCAGCAGCTTGGTGGGCGCTGATGAAAAACTGTTTTTT
cdr3_aa: CASSLVGADEKLFF

clone_size: few
d_call: .
j_call: TRBJ1-6
v_call: TRBV11-2
cdr3_nt: TGTGCCAGCAGCCGCTTCCTCTATAATTCACCCCTCCACTTT
cdr3_aa: CASSRFLYNSPLHF

clone_size: .
d_call: TRBD1
j_call: TRBJ2-7
v_call: TRBV4-3
cdr3_nt: TGCGCCAGCAGCCAAGGTGGGACAGGGGAGGACGAGCAGTACTTC
cdr3_aa: CASSQGGTGEDEQYF

clone_size: few
d_call: .
j_call: TRBJ2-7
v_call: TRBV20-1
cdr3_nt: TGCAGTGCTAGGACTTACGCCTACGAGCAGTACTTC
cdr3_aa: CSARTYAYEQYF

clone_size: .
d_call: TRBD2
j_call: TRBJ2-3
v_call: TRBV10-2
cdr3_nt: TGCGCCACGCGGCCCGGACTAGCGGGAGGGTATACGCAGTATTTT
cdr3_aa: CATRPGLAGGYTQYF

clone_size: .
d_call: .
j_call: TRBJ2-2
v_call: TRBV20-1
cdr3_nt: TGCAGTGCTACGGGGGATCAGGGCCTCCCGAAGCCCGGGGAGCTGTTTTTT
cdr3_aa: CSATGDQGLPKPGELFF

clone_size: .
d_call: .
j_call: TRBJ2-3
v_call: TRBV28
cdr3_nt: TGTGCCAGCCTTTCTATCGGAGATACGCAGTATTTT
cdr3_aa: CASLSIGDTQYF

clone_size: few
d_call: .
j_call: TRBJ2-1
v_call: TRBV28
cdr3_nt: TGTGCCAGCAGTTATACAGGGTCCTTGGATGAGCAGTTCTTC
cdr3_aa: CASSYTGSLDEQFF

clone_size: few
d_call: .
j_call: TRBJ1-1
v_call: TRBV16
cdr3_nt: TGTGCCAGCAGCCAACTTTCTGGTATACACACTGAAGCTTTCTTT
cdr3_aa: CASSQLSGIHTEAFF

clone_size: many
d_call: TRBD2
j_call: TRBJ2-1
v_call: TRBV10-1
cdr3_nt: TGCGCCAGCAGGGCTAGCGGGAGTTGGAGTGAGCAGTTCTTC
cdr3_aa: CASRASGSWSEQFF

clone_size: .
d_call: .
j_call: TRBJ2-7
v_call: TRBV5-1
cdr3_nt: TGCGCCAGCAGCTTGGGCTCAGGGGTATACTACGAGCAGTACTTC
cdr3_aa: CASSLGSGVYYEQYF